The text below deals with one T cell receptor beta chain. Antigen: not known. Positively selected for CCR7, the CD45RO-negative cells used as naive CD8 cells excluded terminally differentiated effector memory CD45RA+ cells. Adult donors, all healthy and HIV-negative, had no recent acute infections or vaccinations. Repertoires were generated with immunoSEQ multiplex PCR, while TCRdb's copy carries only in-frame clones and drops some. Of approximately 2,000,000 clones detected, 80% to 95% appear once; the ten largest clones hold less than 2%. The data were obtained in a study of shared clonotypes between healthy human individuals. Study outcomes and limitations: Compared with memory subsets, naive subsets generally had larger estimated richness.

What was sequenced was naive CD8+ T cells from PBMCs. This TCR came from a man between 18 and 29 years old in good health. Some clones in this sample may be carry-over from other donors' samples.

CDR3 DNA: TGTGCCAGCAGCGAGGGGGTCGCGCTCACTAATGAAAAACTGTTTTTT. The encoded protein is CASSEGVALTNEKLFF. This chain uses TRBV28 with TRBJ1-4; tentatively, D is TRBD1 (6 bases). The CDR3 has 16 amino acids. Germline CDR1 MDHEN, CDR2 SYDVKM. Trimming left V 6 bases short and J 2 bases short, with 16 bases between.